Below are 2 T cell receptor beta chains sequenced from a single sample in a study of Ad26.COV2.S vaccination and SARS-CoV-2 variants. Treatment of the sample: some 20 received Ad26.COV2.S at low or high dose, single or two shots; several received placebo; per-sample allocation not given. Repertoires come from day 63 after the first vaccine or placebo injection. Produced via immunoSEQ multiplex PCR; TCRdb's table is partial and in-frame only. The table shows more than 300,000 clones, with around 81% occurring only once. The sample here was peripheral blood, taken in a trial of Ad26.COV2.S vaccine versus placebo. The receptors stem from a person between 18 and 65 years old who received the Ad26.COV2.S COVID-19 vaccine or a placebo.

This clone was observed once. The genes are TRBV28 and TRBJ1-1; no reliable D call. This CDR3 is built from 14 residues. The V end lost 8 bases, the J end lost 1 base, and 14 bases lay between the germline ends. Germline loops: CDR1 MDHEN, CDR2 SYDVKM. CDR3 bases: TGTGCCAGCGTGCATGGACGGTGGAACACTGAAGCTTTCTTT. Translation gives CASVHGRWNTEAFF.

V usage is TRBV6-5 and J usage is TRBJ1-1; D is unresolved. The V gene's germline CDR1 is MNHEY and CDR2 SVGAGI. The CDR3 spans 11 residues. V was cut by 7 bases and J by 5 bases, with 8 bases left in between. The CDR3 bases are TGTGCCAGCATCCGGGGTACTGAAGCTTTCTTT. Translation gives CASIRGTEAFF.